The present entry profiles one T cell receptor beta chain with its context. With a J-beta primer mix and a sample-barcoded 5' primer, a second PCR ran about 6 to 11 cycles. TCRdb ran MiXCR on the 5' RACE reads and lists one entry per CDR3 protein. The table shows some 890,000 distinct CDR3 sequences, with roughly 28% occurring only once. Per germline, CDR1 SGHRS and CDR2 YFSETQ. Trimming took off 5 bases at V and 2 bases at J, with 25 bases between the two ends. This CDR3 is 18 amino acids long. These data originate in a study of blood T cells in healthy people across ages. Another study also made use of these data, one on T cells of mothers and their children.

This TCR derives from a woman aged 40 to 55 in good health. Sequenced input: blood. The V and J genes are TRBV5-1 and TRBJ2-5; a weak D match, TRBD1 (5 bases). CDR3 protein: CASSLPTWSQTVQETQYF. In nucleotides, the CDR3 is TGCGCCAGCAGTCTTCCTACCTGGAGTCAGACAGTTCAAGAGACCCAGTACTTC.